This T cell receptor (beta chain) derives from a study of blood T cell repertoires in COVID-19. Study at large: Some COVID-19 samples were acute and others convalescent; all came from the United States, Italy and Spain. Nucleic acid was either cDNA or gDNA, and it came from T cells, B-cell-depleted T cells, or PBMCs.

Clones were sequenced by immunoSEQ multiplex PCR, and TCRdb holds only the in-frame ones, with some missing. The table records about 160,000 clones, approximately 85% of them present only once. The CDR3 extends over 14 amino acids. V dropped 2 bases and J dropped 5 bases, with 11 bases sitting between them. CDR1 is KGHSH and CDR2 is LQKENI in the germline V gene. Sample: peripheral blood. The chain couples TRBV18 to TRBJ2-3; no definite D call. The sequence was obtained from a man aged 55 to 70 with active or convalescent COVID-19. CDR3: CASSPTEYRDTQYF. The DNA of the CDR3 is TGTGCCAGCTCACCAACGGAGTATCGAGATACGCAGTATTTT.